These 18 T cell receptor beta chains were sequenced from one sample in a study of T cells in Graves' hyperthyroidism and ophthalmopathy. The TCR beta CDR3 regions underwent amplification using RNA transcripts as the source. Primed by the HTBI set, a first-round RT-PCR was run on the TCR CDR3. TCRdb re-called the multiplex PCR reads with MiXCR, one entry per CDR3 protein. In the table there are around 340,000 distinct CDR3 sequences, approximately 18% of which are singletons. Sequenced: blood. The receptors come from a woman aged 30 to 39 with Graves' hyperthyroidism that later progressed to Graves' ophthalmopathy.

The sample holds a few counts of this clonotype. The chain uses TRBV19 and TRBJ1-4; D perhaps matches TRBD1 (5 bases). V was cut by 4 bases and J by 2 bases, with 8 bases left in between. The CDR3 runs 14 residues. Germline V lookup: CDR1 LNHDA, CDR2 SQIVND (reference sequence). In DNA, the CDR3 is TGTGCCAGTAGTACTGGGGGTACTAATGAAAAACTGTTTTTT. Its protein product is CASSTGGTNEKLFF.

This clonotype occurred a few times. This rearrangement joins TRBV4-1 to TRBJ1-5; D unclear. V lost 2 bases and J lost 0, with 2 bases in between. Germline CDR1 and CDR2: MGHRA and YSYEKL. This CDR3 is 13 amino acids long. The CDR3 DNA follows: TGCGCCAGCAGCCAAAGTAGCAATCAGCCCCAGCATTTT. It specifies CASSQSSNQPQHF.

This clonotype was counted ten times or more. The genes are TRBV2 and TRBJ2-5; a weak D match, TRBD1 (6 bases). Germline lookup yields CDR1 SNHLY and CDR2 FYNNEI. The V end was cut by 3 bases, the J end by 3 bases, with 11 bases between. The CDR3 is made up of 14 amino acids. The CDR3 DNA reads TGTGCCAGCAGTGAGAACAGGGCGGAAGAGACCCAGTACTTC. This encodes CASSENRAEETQYF.

Many counts were recorded for this clonotype. The V and J genes are TRBV6-6 and TRBJ2-3; possible D gene TRBD2, 6 bases. This CDR3 region has 16 residues. Germline CDR1 and CDR2: MNHNY and SVGAGI (reference sequence). V shed 0 bases and J shed 5 bases, with 15 bases lying between them. CDR3 loop: CASSYSGREREDTQYF. CDR3 in DNA: TGTGCCAGCAGTTACTCCGGCCGGGAGAGAGAAGATACGCAGTATTTT.

This clonotype was observed a few times. J is TRBJ1-1 and V is TRBV10-2, with 7 bases aligning to TRBD1. Per the germline V gene, CDR1 is WSHSY and CDR2 is SAAADI. J lost 4 bases, V lost 6 bases, and 5 bases had no gene match. The CDR3 length is 13 residues. The CDR3 DNA reads as TGCGCCAGCAGGACAGGGTTTGCCACTGAAGCTTTCTTT. Amino acids: CASRTGFATEAFF.

This clonotype was found once. This chain joins TRBV5-1 and TRBJ1-1; D not certain. Trimming left V 0 bases short and J 0 bases short, with 24 bases between. The germline V gene has CDR1 SGHRS and CDR2 YFSETQ. CDR3 length: 20 residues. As DNA, the CDR3 is TGCGCCAGCAGCTTGGGGCGAGGTCGGATTGGAGTTAATATGAACACTGAAGCTTTCTTT. Translated, it gives CASSLGRGRIGVNMNTEAFF.

This clonotype has ten or more counts. The final CDR3 position lacks the conserved phenylalanine or tryptophan, pointing to a likely read error. The rearrangement links TRBV4-1 to TRBJ1-1; no clear D. There are 13 residues in the CDR3. Between the trimmed V and J ends, which lost 0 bases and 4 bases, there was a span of 6 bases. In germline, CDR1 is MGHRA, CDR2 YSYEKL. Written as DNA, the CDR3 is TGCGCCAGCAGCCAAGAGAGGGTCACTGAAGCTTTCCTT. It specifies CASSQERVTEAFL.

This clonotype was observed many times. J is TRBJ2-3 and V is TRBV20-1; 13 bases match TRBD2. In germline, CDR1 is DFQATT, CDR2 SNEGSKA (reference sequence). This CDR3 spans 16 amino acids. Unmatched junction bases numbered 9, after V lost 5 bases and J lost 4 bases. CDR3 bases: TGCAGTGCTGACCAGGGACTAGCGGGATTGTCAGATACGCAGTATTTT. It encodes CSADQGLAGLSDTQYF.

This clonotype was observed many times. This chain connects TRBV5-1 to TRBJ2-1; 15 nucleotides match TRBD2. CDR3 length: 16 amino acids. Trimming at V came to 4 bases and at J to 5 bases, leaving 4 bases not matched to a gene. Germline CDR1 is SGHRS and CDR2 is YFSETQ. CDR3 DNA sequence: TGCGCCAGCAGCCGGACTAGCGGGGGGGCGAACAATGAGCAGTTCTTC. Amino acid sequence: CASSRTSGGANNEQFF.

A few counts support this clonotype. The rearrangement joins TRBV6-5 to TRBJ2-1; 7 bases align to TRBD2. The CDR3 spans 12 residues. V was clipped by 0 bases and J by 15 bases; unmatched bases: 5. CDR1 MNHEY and CDR2 SVGAGI come from the germline V gene. The CDR3 reads CASSYSTGGLFF. The CDR3 DNA is TGTGCCAGCAGTTACTCGACGGGAGGTTTGTTCTTC.

At least ten counts were recorded for this clonotype. J is TRBJ2-7 and V is TRBV10-3, with TRBD1 identical over 8 bases. This CDR3 spans 13 amino acids. J gave up 5 bases and V 10 bases, and 10 bases lay outside the gene matches. Germline V gene sequence: CDR1 ENHRY, CDR2 SYGVKD. Written as DNA, the CDR3 is TGTGCCACCAGAGGGCAGGGGGCTAACGAGCAGTACTTC. Translated, it gives CATRGQGANEQYF.

Ten or more counts support this clonotype. The gene calls are TRBV6-1 and TRBJ1-2; D is ambiguous. V was cut by 3 bases and J by 1 base, with 6 bases left in between. The CDR3 totals 13 residues. Per germline, CDR1 MNHNS and CDR2 SASEGT. The CDR3 loop reads CASSEWGNYGYTF. The CDR3 DNA is TGTGCCAGCAGTGAGTGGGGTAACTATGGCTACACCTTC.

This clonotype appeared many times. J is TRBJ2-7 and V is TRBV12-5; D is possibly TRBD1 (5 bases). The germline V and J ends were trimmed by 8 bases and 2 bases, with 19 bases remaining between them. CDR3 length: 15 amino acids. Germline V gene lookup returns CDR1 LGHNT and CDR2 FRNRAP. The CDR3: CASSRQGTIPYEQYF. CDR3 bases: TGTGCTAGTTCTCGGCAGGGTACCATTCCCTACGAGCAGTACTTC.

This clonotype was found many times. The chain joins TRBV20-1 to TRBJ2-3, with D unclear. The CDR3 totals 15 residues. Germline lookup yields CDR1 DFQATT and CDR2 SNEGSKA (reference sequence). V lost 2 bases and J 2 bases, leaving 14 bases between the germline ends. The CDR3 reads CSARPPGSPTDTQYF. As DNA, the CDR3 is TGCAGTGCTAGACCCCCCGGATCTCCCACAGATACGCAGTATTTT.

This clonotype was observed at least ten times. V and J are TRBV7-9 and TRBJ2-7; D call uncertain. Germline V gene lookup returns CDR1 SEHNR and CDR2 FQNEAQ (reference sequence). There are 15 residues in the CDR3. V lost 5 bases, J lost 1 base, and 15 bases lay in between. CDR3 in amino acids: CASSPAEGLSYEQYF. CDR3 coding DNA: TGTGCCAGCAGCCCCGCGGAAGGGTTATCCTACGAGCAGTACTTC.

This clonotype was recorded many times. This rearrangement joins TRBV5-5 to TRBJ2-3, with D possibly being TRBD2 (5 bases). Trimming left V 4 bases short and J 5 bases short, with 5 bases between. Germline V CDR1 and CDR2: SGHKS, YYEKEE (reference sequence). The length of the CDR3 is 11 residues. This CDR3 is CASSREDTQYF. Here the CDR3 DNA reads TGTGCCAGCAGCCGGGAAGATACGCAGTATTTT.

This clonotype has ten or more counts. V usage is TRBV2 and J usage is TRBJ1-5; D possibly corresponds to TRBD1 (5 bases). Trimming shortened V by 3 bases and J by 0 bases, and 21 bases separated the two germline ends. This CDR3 is 19 amino acids long. Looked up from germline, CDR1 is SNHLY and CDR2 is FYNNEI. The CDR3 DNA is TGTGCCAGCAGTGATTATGTTGGGGCGGAACCTAATAGCAATCAGCCCCAGCATTTT. It yields the protein CASSDYVGAEPNSNQPQHF.

This clonotype was detected many times. The CDR3 reads CRGTSGRAEINEQFF. The CDR3, as DNA: TGCAGAGGGACTAGCGGGAGGGCGGAAATCAATGAGCAGTTCTTC. The chain has TRBV20-1 and TRBJ2-1, with 16 bases identical to TRBD2. CDR3 length: 15 residues. Germline values: CDR1 DFQATT, CDR2 SNEGSKA (reference sequence).